What follows is one T cell receptor beta chain and its context. These data belong to a study of monozygotic twins with inflammatory bowel disease. TCRdb reanalyzed the 5' RACE reads, giving one entry per CDR3 protein sequence and no DNA. This table holds about 210,000 distinct CDR3 sequences. Sequenced input: blood. This clonotype was obtained from a human donor with ulcerative colitis or Crohn's disease, or a healthy co-twin of an affected twin (not recorded which).

The CDR3 sequence is CASSIGLNEQFF. The rearrangement joins TRBV19 to TRBJ2-1. The CDR3 is 12 amino acids. Germline CDR1 LNHDA, CDR2 SQIVND (reference sequence).